The present entry profiles one T cell receptor beta chain with its context. The sample comes from a study of control samples from healthy donors and cancer patients. The V and J ends lost 4 bases and 6 bases respectively, with 18 bases between them. This CDR3 spans 15 amino acids. CDR1 MGHRA and CDR2 YSYEKL come from the germline V gene. TCRdb keeps only in-frame clones here, not all; method: immunoSEQ multiplex PCR. The sample includes around 79,000 clones, over 85% of them seen just once. The chain carries TRBV4-1 and TRBJ1-2, with a tentative D call TRBD1 (6 bases). The source of this sequence is a woman between 40 and 55 years old with lung cancer. Sequenced material: PBMCs. CDR3 DNA sequence: TGCGCCAGCAGCCGCCTACTCGGGGGCGCGGATGGCTACACCTTC. As protein: CASSRLLGGADGYTF.